Following are 17 T cell receptor beta chains from one sample sequenced in a study of CD8 T cells in ankylosing spondylitis. TCRdb passed the 5' RACE reads through MiXCR, listing each CDR3 protein once. Among 230,000 or so distinct CDR3 sequences listed, 15% to 20% were seen once. The sequenced sample was blood, either unsorted or a sorted T cell fraction (not recorded which). All receptors come from a male donor with ankylosing spondylitis or in good health (not recorded which).

This clonotype came up once. V and J are TRBV27 and TRBJ1-5; D call uncertain. The germline CDR1 and CDR2 sequences are MNHEY and SMNVEV (reference sequence). The V gene lost 6 bases and the J gene lost 0 bases, with 9 bases spanning the gap. This CDR3 is built from 14 residues. CDR3 sequence: CASSGFASNQPQHF. DNA of the CDR3: TGTGCCAGCAGCGGATTCGCTAGCAATCAGCCCCAGCATTTT.

This rearrangement joins TRBV14 to TRBJ2-1, with TRBD2 matching over 7 bases. Germline V gives CDR1 SGHDN, CDR2 FVKESK. This CDR3 spans 17 amino acids. With V trimmed by 2 bases and J by 0 bases, 7 bases remained unmatched. Here the CDR3 reads CASSQLGLAASYNEQFF. The CDR3 coding sequence is TGTGCCAGCAGCCAACTTGGCCTAGCGGCCTCCTACAATGAGCAGTTCTTC.

Only a few counts were recorded for this clonotype. V usage is TRBV24-1 and J usage is TRBJ2-1, with TRBD1 matching over 8 bases. The J segment lost 9 bases and the V segment lost 3 bases, leaving 6 bases of the junction unmatched. The CDR3 is 14 residues long. Per germline, CDR1 KGHDR and CDR2 SFDVKD. Here the CDR3 DNA reads TGTGCCACCAGTGATCGGACAGGGCTTAGTGAGCAGTTCTTC. It specifies CATSDRTGLSEQFF.

The rearrangement links TRBV6-1 to TRBJ2-5; 7 nucleotides align to TRBD2. V lost 7 bases, J lost 5 bases, and 10 bases stayed unmatched. This CDR3 is 14 amino acids long. Germline V lookup: CDR1 MNHNS, CDR2 SASEGT. DNA for the CDR3: TGTGCCAGCACCTCCAGCGGGGTAGGGGAGACCCAGTACTTC. Protein product: CASTSSGVGETQYF.

For this clonotype: Relative to the germline gene, one junction end is altered; a read error may explain this. The gene calls are TRBV5-4 and TRBJ2-7, with 8 bases fitting TRBD1. CDR1 is SGHNT, CDR2 YYREEE, per germline (reference sequence). The CDR3 runs to 14 residues. The CDR3 DNA reads TGTGCCAGCAGCCAGACAGGGGAGTCCTATGAGCAGTACTTC. As protein: CASSQTGESYEQYF.

This chain joins TRBV27 and TRBJ1-2; TRBD1 matches 7 bases. V gave up 2 bases and J gave up 4 bases; unmatched junction bases: 1. The CDR3 extends over 13 amino acids. Germline V gives CDR1 MNHEY, CDR2 SMNVEV (reference sequence). CDR3 DNA: TGTGCCAGCAGTTTAACAGGGGCCTATGGCTACACCTTC. Translation gives CASSLTGAYGYTF.

This clonotype showed up just a few times. This rearrangement joins TRBV4-1 to TRBJ1-5, with D possibly matching TRBD1 (5 bases). There are 17 residues in the CDR3. The germline V gene encodes CDR1 MGHRA and CDR2 YSYEKL. V was trimmed by 1 base and J by 5 bases, leaving 18 bases between them. The CDR3 sequence is CASSQASGEGPYQPQHF. The DNA of the CDR3 is TGCGCCAGCAGCCAAGCTTCGGGGGAAGGACCATATCAGCCCCAGCATTTT.

This clonotype was seen a few times. J is TRBJ2-1 and V is TRBV27, with TRBD2 matching 9 bases. With 3 bases clipped from V and 9 bases from J, the junction kept 9 bases outside the gene matches. The CDR3 is made up of 15 amino acids. Germline values: CDR1 MNHEY, CDR2 SMNVEV (reference sequence). The CDR3: CASSFLPGLASEQFF. The CDR3 DNA sequence: TGTGCCAGCAGTTTCCTCCCGGGACTAGCTTCTGAGCAGTTCTTC.

This clonotype was observed a few times. The chain links TRBV28 to TRBJ2-1, with TRBD2 as a possible D gene (6 bases). There are 15 residues in the CDR3. Germline V lookup: CDR1 MDHEN, CDR2 SYDVKM. The V and J ends lost 7 bases and 5 bases respectively, with 18 bases between them. CDR3 region: CASTLMVAEDNEQFF. The CDR3 DNA is TGTGCCAGCACCCTGATGGTAGCGGAAGACAATGAGCAGTTCTTC.

The chain employs TRBV5-6 and TRBJ2-7; 8 bases line up with TRBD2. Looked up from germline, CDR1 is SGHDT and CDR2 is YYEEEE. CDR3 length: 16 residues. V lost 3 bases to trimming and J lost 7 bases; unmatched junction nucleotides: 15. CDR3 sequence reads: CASSYGRLAQAGEQYF. The CDR3 nucleotides read TGTGCCAGCAGCTATGGGCGACTAGCGCAGGCTGGAGAGCAGTACTTC. Using reference TRBV5-6 and TRBJ2-7 for the parts outside the CDR3, the full variable domain is DAGVTQSPTHLIKTRGQQVTLRCSPKSGHDTVSWYQQALGQGPQFIFQYYEEEERQRGNFPDRFSGHQFPNYSSELNVNALLLGDSALYLCASSYGRLAQAGEQYFGPGTRLTVT.

This clonotype has a count of ten or more. The gene calls are TRBV20-1 and TRBJ2-5; D is undetermined. V was cut by 3 bases and J by 3 bases, with 11 bases left in between. CDR1 is DFQATT, CDR2 SNEGSKA, per germline (reference sequence). The CDR3 has 13 residues. The CDR3 reads CSASLIEEETQYF. CDR3 in DNA: TGCAGTGCTAGTCTAATAGAAGAAGAGACCCAGTACTTC.

This clonotype was recorded a few times. The chain joins TRBV11-1 to TRBJ2-7, with D perhaps assigned TRBD1 or TRBD2 (5 bases each). V gave up 3 bases and J gave up 5 bases, with 26 bases separating them. The CDR3 is 18 residues long. The germline CDR1 and CDR2 sequences are SGHAT and FQDESV (reference sequence). The CDR3 DNA sequence: TGTGCCAGCAGCTTCCCGAGATGGGGACGGTTACCTAACCACGAGCAGTACTTC. It codes for CASSFPRWGRLPNHEQYF.

This clonotype was observed many times. The genes are TRBV7-9 and TRBJ2-7; no reliable D call. The ends were cut back, 5 bases at V and 1 base at J, with 6 bases in the middle. CDR3 length: 12 amino acids. Looked up from germline, CDR1 is SEHNR and CDR2 is FQNEAQ (reference sequence). The CDR3 sequence: CASSAGSYEQYF. As DNA, the CDR3 is TGTGCCAGCAGCGCAGGTTCCTACGAGCAGTACTTC. Combining the CDR3 with reference TRBV7-9 and TRBJ2-7 gives the whole variable domain DTGVSQNPRHKITKRGQNVTFRCDPISEHNRLYWYRQTLGQGPEFLTYFQNEAQLEKSRLLSDRFSAERPKGSFSTLEIQRTEQGDSAMYLCASSAGSYEQYFGPGTRLTVT.

This clonotype is medium-sized (0.01 to 0.1%) within its sample. The V and J genes are TRBV29-1 and TRBJ2-1; D ambiguous. Germline CDR1 reads SQVTM; CDR2 reads ANQGSEA. V lost 0 bases, J lost 8 bases, and 8 bases lay in between. The CDR3 consists of 12 residues. The DNA of the CDR3 is TGCAGCGTTGAAGATGGCCCCGATGAGCAGTTCTTC. Encoded protein: CSVEDGPDEQFF.

This chain links TRBV12-3 or TRBV12-4 with TRBJ2-5, with 13 nucleotides matching TRBD2. This CDR3 contains 13 residues. The V segment lost 4 bases and the J segment 10 bases; nucleotides outside the gene matches: 3. The CDR3 sequence is CASSWTSGGDQYF. CDR3 DNA: TGTGCCAGCAGTTGGACTAGCGGGGGAGACCAGTACTTC.

This chain uses TRBV5-5 with TRBJ1-1; D is undetermined. The germline V gene has CDR1 SGHKS and CDR2 YYEKEE (reference sequence). This CDR3 region has 12 residues. The germline V and J ends were trimmed by 4 bases and 5 bases, with 9 bases remaining between them. CDR3 coding DNA: TGTGCCAGCAGCCCAGGAGAAACTGAAGCTTTCTTT. Its protein is CASSPGETEAFF.

This chain connects TRBV6-5 to TRBJ2-7; no firm D call. This CDR3 is 14 amino acids long. Germline-derived CDR1 and CDR2 are MNHEY and SVGAGI. Trimming took off 2 bases at V and 3 bases at J, with 11 bases between the two ends. CDR3 sequence (DNA): TGTGCCAGCAGTTACATGGGGATTTACTACGAGCAGTACTTC. Translated, it gives CASSYMGIYYEQYF.